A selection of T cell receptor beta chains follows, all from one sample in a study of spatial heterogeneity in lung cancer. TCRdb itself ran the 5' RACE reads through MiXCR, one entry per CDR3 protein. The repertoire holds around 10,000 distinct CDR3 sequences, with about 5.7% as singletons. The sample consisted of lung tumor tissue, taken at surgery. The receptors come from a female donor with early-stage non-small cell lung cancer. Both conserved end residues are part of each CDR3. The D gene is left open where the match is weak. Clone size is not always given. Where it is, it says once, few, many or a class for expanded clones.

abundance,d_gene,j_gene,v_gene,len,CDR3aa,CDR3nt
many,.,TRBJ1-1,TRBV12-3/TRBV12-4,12,CASSLSHGEAFF,TGTGCCAGCAGTTTGTCGCACGGGGAAGCTTTCTTT
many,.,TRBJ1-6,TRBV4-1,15,CASSLIDTPDSPLHF,TGCGCCAGCAGCCTCATAGACACCCCTGATTCACCCCTCCACTTT
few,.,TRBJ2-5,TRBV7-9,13,CASSWLGEETQYF,TGTGCCAGCAGCTGGTTAGGGGAAGAGACCCAGTACTTC
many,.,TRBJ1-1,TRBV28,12,CASSDSRTEAFF,TGTGCCAGCAGCGACTCGAGAACTGAAGCTTTCTTT
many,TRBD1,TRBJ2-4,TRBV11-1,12,CASSADRDIQYF,TGTGCCAGCAGCGCGGACAGGGACATTCAGTACTTC
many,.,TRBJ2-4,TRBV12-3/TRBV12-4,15,CASSLLEKVENIQYF,TGTGCCAGCAGTTTATTAGAAAAGGTCGAAAACATTCAGTACTTC
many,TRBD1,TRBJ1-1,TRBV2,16,CASEQGARGMNTEAFF,TGTGCCAGCGAACAGGGGGCGCGCGGGATGAACACTGAAGCTTTCTTT
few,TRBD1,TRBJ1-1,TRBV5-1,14,CASRMDRGRTEAFF,TGCGCCAGCAGGATGGACAGGGGGCGAACTGAAGCTTTCTTT
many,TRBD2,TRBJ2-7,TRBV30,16,CAWRGTSGASSYEQYF,TGTGCCTGGAGAGGGACTAGCGGTGCTAGCTCCTACGAGCAGTACTTC
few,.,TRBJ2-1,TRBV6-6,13,CAITGGRGNEQFF,TGTGCCATCACCGGGGGTAGGGGCAATGAGCAGTTCTTC
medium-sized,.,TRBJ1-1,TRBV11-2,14,CASSLVGSSTEAFF,TGTGCCAGCAGCTTAGTGGGATCGAGCACTGAAGCTTTCTTT
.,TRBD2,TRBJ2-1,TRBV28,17,CASSSTIAGGPYNEQFF,TGTGCCAGCAGTAGTACTATAGCGGGGGGACCCTACAATGAGCAGTTCTTC
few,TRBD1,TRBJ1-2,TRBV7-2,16,CASSLVRGQGYYGYTF,TGTGCCAGCAGCTTAGTTCGGGGACAGGGTTATTATGGCTACACCTTC
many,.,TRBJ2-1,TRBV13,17,CASSLKSGSGPYNEQFF,TGTGCCAGCAGCCTCAAATCCGGCAGCGGGCCTTACAATGAGCAGTTCTTC
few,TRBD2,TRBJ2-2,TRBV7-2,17,CASKRAGASGNTGELFF,TGTGCCAGCAAACGAGCGGGAGCTAGCGGAAACACCGGGGAGCTGTTTTTT
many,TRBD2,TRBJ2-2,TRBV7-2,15,CASSLGLAGTGELFF,TGTGCCAGCAGCTTAGGCCTAGCGGGCACCGGGGAGCTGTTTTTT
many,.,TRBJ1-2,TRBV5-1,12,CASSLDRNGYTF,TGCGCCAGCAGCCTCGACCGGAATGGCTACACCTTC
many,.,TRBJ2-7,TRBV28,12,CASSTTSIEQYF,TGTGCCAGCAGCACGACTTCTATCGAGCAGTACTTC
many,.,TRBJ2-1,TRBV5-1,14,CASSLVGQVNEQFF,TGCGCCAGCAGCTTGGTTGGGCAGGTCAATGAGCAGTTCTTC
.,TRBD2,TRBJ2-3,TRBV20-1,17,CSASWTSGFWGTDTQYF,TGCAGTGCTAGTTGGACTAGCGGGTTTTGGGGCACAGATACGCAGTATTTT
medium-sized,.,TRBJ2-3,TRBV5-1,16,CASSLFPASGTDTQYF,TGCGCCAGCAGCTTATTTCCGGCTAGCGGCACAGATACGCAGTATTTT
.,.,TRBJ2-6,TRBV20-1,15,CSAREGSTGANVLTF,TGCAGTGCTAGGGAGGGAAGCACTGGGGCCAACGTCCTGACTTTC
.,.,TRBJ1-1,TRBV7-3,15,CASSLSPGMNTEAFF,TGTGCCAGCAGCTTATCGCCAGGGATGAACACTGAAGCTTTCTTT
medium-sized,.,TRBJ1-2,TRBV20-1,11,CSAQSYYGYTF,TGCAGTGCCCAGAGTTATTATGGCTACACCTTC
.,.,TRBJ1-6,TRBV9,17,CASSDDPDRAYNSPLHF,TGTGCCAGCAGCGACGACCCGGACAGAGCTTATAATTCACCCCTCCACTTT
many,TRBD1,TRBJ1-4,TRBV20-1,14,CSAILGQGNEKLFF,TGCAGTGCTATATTGGGACAGGGGAATGAAAAACTGTTTTTT
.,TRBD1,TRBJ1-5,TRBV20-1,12,CSGRDRALSQHF,TGCAGTGGCCGGGACAGGGCTCTATCCCAGCATTTT
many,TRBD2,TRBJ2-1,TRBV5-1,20,CASSLRASGIWQGSYNEQFF,TGCGCCAGCAGCTTGAGGGCTAGCGGGATATGGCAGGGCTCCTACAATGAGCAGTTCTTC
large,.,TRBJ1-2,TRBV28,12,CASSFVGYGYTF,TGTGCCAGCAGTTTCGTGGGTTATGGCTACACCTTC
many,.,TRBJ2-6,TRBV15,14,CATSRAAGANVLTF,TGTGCCACCAGCAGAGCTGCAGGGGCCAACGTCCTGACTTTC
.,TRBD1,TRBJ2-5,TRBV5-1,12,CASRDSQETQYF,TGCGCCAGTAGGGACAGTCAAGAGACCCAGTACTTC
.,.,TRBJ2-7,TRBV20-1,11,CSAPRPYEQYF,TGCAGTGCTCCGCGACCTTACGAGCAGTACTTC
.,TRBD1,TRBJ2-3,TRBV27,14,CASRTTGGPDTQYF,TGTGCCAGCAGGACGACAGGGGGCCCAGATACGCAGTATTTT
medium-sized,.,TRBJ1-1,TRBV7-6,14,CASSLASRITEAFF,TGTGCCAGCAGCTTAGCCTCGCGGATCACTGAAGCTTTCTTT
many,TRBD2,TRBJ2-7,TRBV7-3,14,CASSLYSGTYEQYF,TGTGCCAGCAGCTTATATAGCGGGACCTACGAGCAGTACTTC
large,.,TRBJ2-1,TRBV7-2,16,CASSPFLTYGLNEQFF,TGTGCCAGCAGCCCTTTCCTAACCTACGGCCTTAATGAGCAGTTCTTC
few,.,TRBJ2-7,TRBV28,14,CASSLRRPPDEQYF,TGTGCCAGCAGCCTGCGTCGGCCGCCCGACGAGCAGTACTTC
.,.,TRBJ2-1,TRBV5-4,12,CASSLQRDEQFF,TGTGCCAGCAGCTTGCAGCGCGATGAGCAGTTCTTC